Sequencing of this TCR beta chain was carried out in a study of lymphopenia after photon versus proton radiotherapy. V lost 0 bases and J 5 bases, leaving 14 bases between the germline ends. The CDR3 is made up of 15 amino acids. Germline assignment: CDR1 LGHNA and CDR2 YSLEER. Assay used: immunoSEQ multiplex PCR; TCRdb lists only in-frame clones, some missing. Of about 68,000 clones in the sample, under 95% are singletons; the top ten hold about 3%. The sequence came from a woman in her 70s with pancreatic cancer. The specimen was peripheral blood, collected from a patient treated with photon-based radiotherapy. The chain recombines TRBV4-3 with TRBJ2-7; perhaps TRBD1 as D (5 bases). The CDR3 loop is CASSQETGRVHEQYF. The CDR3 nucleotides are TGCGCCAGCAGCCAAGAAACGGGCAGGGTCCACGAGCAGTACTTC.